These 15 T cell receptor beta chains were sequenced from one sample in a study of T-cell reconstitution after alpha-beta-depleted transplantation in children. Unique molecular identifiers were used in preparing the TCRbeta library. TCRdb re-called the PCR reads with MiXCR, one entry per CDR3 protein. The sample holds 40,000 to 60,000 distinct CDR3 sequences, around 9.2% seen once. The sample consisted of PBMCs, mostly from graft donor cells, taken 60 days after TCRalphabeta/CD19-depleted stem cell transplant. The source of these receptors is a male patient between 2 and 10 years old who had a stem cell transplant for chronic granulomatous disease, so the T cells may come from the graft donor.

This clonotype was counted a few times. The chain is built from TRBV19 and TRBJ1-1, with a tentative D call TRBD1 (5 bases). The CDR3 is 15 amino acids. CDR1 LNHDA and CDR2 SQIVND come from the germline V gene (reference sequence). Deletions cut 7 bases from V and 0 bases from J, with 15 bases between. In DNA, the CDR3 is TGTGCCAGTAAGAGGGCAGGGCAGGTGAACACTGAAGCTTTCTTT. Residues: CASKRAGQVNTEAFF.

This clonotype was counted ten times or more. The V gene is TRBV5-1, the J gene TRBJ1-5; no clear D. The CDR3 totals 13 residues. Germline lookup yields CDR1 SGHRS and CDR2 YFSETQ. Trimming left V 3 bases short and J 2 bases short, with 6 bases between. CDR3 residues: CASSSDGNQPQHF. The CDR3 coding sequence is TGCGCCAGCAGCTCGGACGGCAATCAGCCCCAGCATTTT. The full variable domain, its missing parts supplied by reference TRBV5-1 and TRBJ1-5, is KAGVTQTPRYLIKTRGQQVTLSCSPISGHRSVSWYQQTPGQGLQFLFEYFSETQRNKGNFPGRFSGRQFSNSRSEMNVSTLELGDSALYLCASSSDGNQPQHFGDGTRLSIL.

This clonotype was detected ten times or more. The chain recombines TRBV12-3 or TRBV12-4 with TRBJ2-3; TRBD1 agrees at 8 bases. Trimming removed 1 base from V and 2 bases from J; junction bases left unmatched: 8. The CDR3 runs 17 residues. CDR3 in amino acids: CASSLGPGQAYTDTQYF. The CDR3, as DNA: TGTGCCAGCAGTTTAGGTCCGGGACAGGCATACACAGATACGCAGTATTTT.

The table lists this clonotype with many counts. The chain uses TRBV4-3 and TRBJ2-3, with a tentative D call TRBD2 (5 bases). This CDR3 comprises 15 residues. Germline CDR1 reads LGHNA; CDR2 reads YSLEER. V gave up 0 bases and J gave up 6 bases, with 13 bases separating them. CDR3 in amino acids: CASSQDERRGDTQYF. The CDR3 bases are TGCGCCAGCAGCCAAGATGAGAGGAGAGGGGATACGCAGTATTTT.

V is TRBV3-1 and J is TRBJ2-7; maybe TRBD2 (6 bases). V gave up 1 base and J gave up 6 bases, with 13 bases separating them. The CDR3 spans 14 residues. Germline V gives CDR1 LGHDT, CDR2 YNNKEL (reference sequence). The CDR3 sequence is CASSQVAGWGEQYF. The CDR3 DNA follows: TGTGCCAGCAGCCAAGTTGCGGGGTGGGGCGAGCAGTACTTC.

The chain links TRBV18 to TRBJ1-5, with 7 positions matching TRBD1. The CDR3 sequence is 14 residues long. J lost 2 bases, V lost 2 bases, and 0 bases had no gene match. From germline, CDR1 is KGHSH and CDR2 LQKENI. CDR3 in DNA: TGTGCCAGCTCACCAGACAGGGGCAATCAGCCCCAGCATTTT. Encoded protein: CASSPDRGNQPQHF.

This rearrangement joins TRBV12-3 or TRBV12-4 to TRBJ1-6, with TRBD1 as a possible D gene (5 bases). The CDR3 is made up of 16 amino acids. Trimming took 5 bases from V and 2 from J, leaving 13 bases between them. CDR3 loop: CASSVERGTYNSPLHF. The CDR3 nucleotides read TGTGCCAGCAGTGTTGAGAGGGGAACCTATAATTCACCCCTCCACTTT.

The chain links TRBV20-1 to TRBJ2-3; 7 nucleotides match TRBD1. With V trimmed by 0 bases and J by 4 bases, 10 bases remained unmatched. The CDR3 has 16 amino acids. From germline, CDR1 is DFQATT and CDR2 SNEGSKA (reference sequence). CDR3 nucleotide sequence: TGCAGTGCTAGAGATGTCGACAGGGCTTTTTCAGATACGCAGTATTTT. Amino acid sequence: CSARDVDRAFSDTQYF.

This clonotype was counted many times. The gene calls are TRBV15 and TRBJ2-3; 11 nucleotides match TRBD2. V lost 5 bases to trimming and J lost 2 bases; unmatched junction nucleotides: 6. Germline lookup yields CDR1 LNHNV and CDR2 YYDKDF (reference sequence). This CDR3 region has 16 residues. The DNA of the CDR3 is TGTGCCACCAGCGCCCAACTAGCGGGAGCCACAGATACGCAGTATTTT. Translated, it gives CATSAQLAGATDTQYF.

CDR3 bases: TGCAGTGCTAGTCAGGGATCCAATCAGCCCCAGCATTTT. This translates into CSASQGSNQPQHF. The rearrangement links TRBV20-1 to TRBJ1-5, with a possible D match to TRBD1 (5 bases). Germline lookup yields CDR1 DFQATT and CDR2 SNEGSKA (reference sequence). The CDR3 is made up of 13 amino acids. Trimming took off 3 bases at V and 3 bases at J, with 9 bases between the two ends.

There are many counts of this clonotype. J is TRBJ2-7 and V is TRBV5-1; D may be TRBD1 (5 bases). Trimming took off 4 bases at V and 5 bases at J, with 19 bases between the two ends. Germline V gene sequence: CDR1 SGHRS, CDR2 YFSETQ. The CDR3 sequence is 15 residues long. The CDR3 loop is CASSLAWQGTHEQYF. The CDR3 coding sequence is TGCGCCAGCAGCCTTGCTTGGCAGGGAACCCACGAGCAGTACTTC.

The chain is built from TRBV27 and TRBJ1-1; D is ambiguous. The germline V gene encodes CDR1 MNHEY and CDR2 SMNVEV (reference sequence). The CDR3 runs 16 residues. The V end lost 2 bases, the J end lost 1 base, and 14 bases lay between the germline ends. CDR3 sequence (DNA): TGTGCCAGCAGTTTAAATTTACGGGTGACGAACACTGAAGCTTTCTTT. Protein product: CASSLNLRVTNTEAFF.

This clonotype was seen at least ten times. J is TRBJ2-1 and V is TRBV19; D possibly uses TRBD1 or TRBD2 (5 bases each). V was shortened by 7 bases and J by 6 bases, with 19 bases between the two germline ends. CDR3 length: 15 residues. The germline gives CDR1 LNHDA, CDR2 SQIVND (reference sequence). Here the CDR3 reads CASTRGGDPSNEQFF. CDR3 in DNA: TGTGCCAGTACCCGTGGGGGAGACCCCTCCAATGAGCAGTTCTTC.

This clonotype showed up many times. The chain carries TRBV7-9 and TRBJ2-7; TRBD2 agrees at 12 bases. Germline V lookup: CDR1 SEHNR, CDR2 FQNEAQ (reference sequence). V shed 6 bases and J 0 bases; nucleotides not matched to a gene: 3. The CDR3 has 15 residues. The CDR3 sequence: CASSRLAGASYEQYF. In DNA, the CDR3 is TGTGCCAGCAGTCGACTAGCGGGAGCCTCCTACGAGCAGTACTTC.

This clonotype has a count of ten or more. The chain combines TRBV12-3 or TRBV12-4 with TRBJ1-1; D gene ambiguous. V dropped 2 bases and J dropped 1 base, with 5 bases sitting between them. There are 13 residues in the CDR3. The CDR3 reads CASSLRENTEAFF. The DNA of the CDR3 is TGTGCCAGCAGTTTAAGGGAGAACACTGAAGCTTTCTTT.